A single TCR beta chain is shown here with its context. Its specificity is unknown. This specimen comes from a study of T cell responses to AZD1222 COVID-19 vaccine. General study points: In all cases, repertoires were sampled only after the peak T cell response.

Looked up from germline, CDR1 is LNHDA and CDR2 is SQIVND (reference sequence). This CDR3 has 13 amino acids. V was pared by 4 bases and J by 5 bases, with 9 bases between. Libraries were prepared by immunoSEQ multiplex PCR; TCRdb keeps only in-frame clonotypes and omits some of them. The sample has some 140,000 clones; approximately 89% are singletons. This TCR derives from an adult in good health. The J gene is TRBJ1-5, the V gene TRBV19, with TRBD1 as a possible D gene (5 bases). Here the sequenced sample was peripheral blood, taken on day 0 of AZD1222 vaccination. The CDR3 loop reads CASSNVRDQPQHF. The CDR3 DNA reads TGTGCCAGTAGTAATGTCAGGGATCAGCCCCAGCATTTT.